These 29 T cell receptor beta chains originate from one sample sequenced in a study of blood T cell repertoires in COVID-19. Data came from immunoSEQ multiplex PCR; TCRdb stores just in-frame clones and leaves some out. This table has about 76,000 clones, roughly 85% appearing once. The sample comprised peripheral blood. These receptors were collected from a man aged 25-45 years with acute or convalescent COVID-19.

The J gene is TRBJ2-5, the V gene TRBV5-5, with 8 bases that match TRBD1. The CDR3 loop spans 15 amino acids. CDR1 and CDR2 (germline): SGHKS, YYEKEE (reference sequence). V dropped 6 bases and J dropped 5; count of bases not matched to a gene: 12. The CDR3 loop reads CASIPTPGGLETQYF. As DNA, the CDR3 is TGTGCCAGCATCCCCACCCCAGGGGGCTTGGAGACCCAGTACTTC.

V and J are TRBV15 and TRBJ2-2; tentative D call: TRBD2 (5 bases). The CDR3 totals 14 residues. Trimming removed 5 bases at V and 7 bases at J, with 14 bases between. The germline gives CDR1 LNHNV, CDR2 YYDKDF (reference sequence). The CDR3 reads CATSPARRGGELFF. The CDR3 nucleotides are TGTGCCACCAGCCCCGCCCGTCGGGGCGGGGAGCTGTTTTTT.

The chain uses TRBV28 and TRBJ2-1, with 14 bases identical to TRBD2. The junction had 13 bases not matched to a gene; V was cut back by 5 bases and J by 10 bases. This CDR3 has 17 amino acids. Looked up from germline, CDR1 is MDHEN and CDR2 is SYDVKM. The CDR3 sequence is CASSLPPGLAGAWEQFF. CDR3 DNA: TGTGCCAGCAGTCTCCCCCCGGGACTAGCGGGGGCTTGGGAGCAGTTCTTC.

The V call is TRBV28, the J call TRBJ2-7; D might be TRBD2 (6 bases). The V end lost 3 bases, the J end lost 2 bases, and 14 bases lay between the germline ends. This CDR3 is 15 amino acids long. Germline V gene sequence: CDR1 MDHEN, CDR2 SYDVKM. CDR3 region: CASSLGLGKTYEQYF. The CDR3 DNA is TGTGCCAGCAGTTTGGGACTGGGGAAAACCTACGAGCAGTACTTC.

V gene TRBV19 combines with J gene TRBJ1-1; D call uncertain. There are 15 residues in the CDR3. From germline, CDR1 is LNHDA and CDR2 SQIVND (reference sequence). V lost 6 bases to trimming and J lost 0 bases, with 14 bases between them. The CDR3 loop reads CASSRKAEMNTEAFF. The CDR3 DNA follows: TGTGCCAGTAGCCGGAAGGCGGAAATGAACACTGAAGCTTTCTTT.

This clone has more than one count but fewer than ten. This chain joins TRBV4-2 and TRBJ2-2, with D possibly matching TRBD2 (6 bases). V was shortened by 1 base and J by 3 bases, with 6 bases between the two germline ends. Germline V CDR1 and CDR2: LGHNA, YNFKEQ. The CDR3 loop spans 14 amino acids. This CDR3 is CASSQGEDTGELFF. CDR3 nucleotides: TGTGCCAGCAGCCAAGGGGAGGACACCGGGGAGCTGTTTTTT.

The chain recombines TRBV4-1 with TRBJ2-7, with D perhaps matching TRBD2 (7 bases). This CDR3 has 17 residues. The germline V gene encodes CDR1 MGHRA and CDR2 YSYEKL. Trimming stripped 4 bases from V and 7 bases from J, with 26 bases between. Here the CDR3 DNA reads TGCGCCAGCAGCCCACTTTATCGGGGGGCGTCCCCTGGAGAGCAGTACTTC. Translated, it gives CASSPLYRGASPGEQYF.

This chain uses TRBV6-5 with TRBJ1-6; TRBD1 aligns across 10 bases. The CDR3 is 15 residues long. Unmatched junction bases numbered 14, after V lost 11 bases and J lost 10 bases. Germline CDR1 reads MNHEY; CDR2 reads SVGAGI. CDR3: CAALTGGGIGSPLHF. The CDR3 region has the DNA TGTGCCGCGTTGACAGGGGGCGGGATTGGGTCACCCCTCCACTTT.

V usage is TRBV4-3 and J usage is TRBJ2-3; TRBD2 is a possible D gene (7 bases). The CDR3 runs 16 residues. The germline V and J ends were trimmed by 0 bases and 3 bases, with 13 bases remaining between them. Germline assignment: CDR1 LGHNA and CDR2 YSLEER. The CDR3 nucleotides read TGCGCCAGCAGCCAAGACGGGGGGCGTAGAACAGATACGCAGTATTTT. Translation gives CASSQDGGRRTDTQYF.

The chain uses TRBV9 and TRBJ2-4; TRBD1 agrees at 8 bases. The length of the CDR3 is 14 residues. Trimming cost V 3 bases and J 8 bases; bases outside gene matches: 7. Germline CDR1 and CDR2: SGDLS and YYNGEE. The CDR3 here is CASSATDRVDIQYF. CDR3 DNA sequence: TGTGCCAGCAGCGCGACGGACAGGGTGGACATTCAGTACTTC.

This chain uses TRBV6-5 with TRBJ2-2; D is unresolved. The CDR3 is made up of 13 amino acids. Germline V gene sequence: CDR1 MNHEY, CDR2 SVGAGI. CDR3 protein: CVTQFLNTGELFF. DNA of the CDR3: TGTGTCACACAATTCCTGAACACCGGGGAGCTGTTTTTT.

The genes are TRBV19 and TRBJ1-5; D is uncertain. V shed 1 base and J shed 11 bases, with 9 bases lying between them. CDR1 and CDR2 (germline): LNHDA, SQIVND (reference sequence). This CDR3 contains 12 residues. For the CDR3, the DNA is TGTGCCAGTAGTATAGGTGGCCTTTCCCAGCATTTT. Translating it yields CASSIGGLSQHF.

This clone was seen a single time. V gene TRBV19 combines with J gene TRBJ2-2; TRBD2 is a possible D gene (5 bases). The CDR3 extends over 19 amino acids. CDR1 LNHDA and CDR2 SQIVND come from the germline V gene (reference sequence). Trimming left V 0 bases short and J 6 bases short, with 23 bases between. The chain's CDR3 is CASSIEVPGKMVPSGELFF. The DNA of the CDR3 is TGTGCCAGTAGTATAGAGGTACCGGGGAAGATGGTACCCTCCGGGGAGCTGTTTTTT. The full variable domain, in which reference TRBV19 and TRBJ2-2 provide the parts outside the CDR3, is DGGITQSPKYLFRKEGQNVTLSCEQNLNHDAMYWYRQDPGQGLRLIYYSQIVNDFQKGDIAEGYSVSREKKESFPLTVTSAQKNPTAFYLCASSIEVPGKMVPSGELFFGEGSRLTVL.

About this clone itself: Other DNA sequences in the same sample also yield this CDR3. This rearrangement joins TRBV10-1 to TRBJ2-7; 10 bases are shared with TRBD1. V gave up 9 bases and J gave up 7 bases; unmatched junction bases: 9. The CDR3 consists of 13 residues. Germline V lookup: CDR1 WNHNN, CDR2 SYGVQD (reference sequence). DNA for the CDR3: TGCGCCAGTTCCCGGGACAGGGGCATTGAGCAGTACTTC. Residues: CASSRDRGIEQYF.

The V gene is TRBV10-1, the J gene TRBJ2-1; D may be TRBD2 (6 bases). The CDR3 has 15 residues. Germline V gene data show CDR1 as WNHNN and CDR2 as SYGVQD (reference sequence). V was pared by 3 bases and J by 6 bases, with 15 bases between. The CDR3 sequence: CASSDYDGGSNEQFF. For the CDR3, the DNA is TGCGCCAGCAGTGACTACGATGGGGGGTCCAATGAGCAGTTCTTC.

J is TRBJ2-3 and V is TRBV5-8; possibly TRBD2 for D (5 bases). Germline loops: CDR1 SGHTS, CDR2 YDEGEE. Trimming shortened V by 3 bases and J by 2 bases, and 10 bases separated the two germline ends. The CDR3 totals 14 residues. The DNA of the CDR3 is TGTGCCAGCAGCTCCAGGACTTTCACAGATACGCAGTATTTT. Translating it yields CASSSRTFTDTQYF. The whole variable domain, filled in from reference TRBV5-8 and TRBJ2-3, reads EAGVTQSPTHLIKTRGQQATLRCSPISGHTSVYWYQQALGLGLQFLLWYDEGEERNRGNFPPRFSGRQFPNYSSELNVNALELEDSALYLCASSSRTFTDTQYFGPGTRLTVL.

The chain uses TRBV11-2 and TRBJ2-3, with TRBD1 matching 11 bases. Germline CDR1 SGHAT, CDR2 FQNNGV. The CDR3 totals 15 residues. The trim removed 3 bases at V and 4 bases at J, leaving 3 bases unmatched. CDR3 in amino acids: CASSFGTGGPDTQYF. The CDR3 DNA is TGTGCCAGCAGCTTCGGGACAGGGGGACCAGATACGCAGTATTTT.

V gene TRBV4-1 combines with J gene TRBJ1-5; maybe TRBD1 (5 bases). Germline-derived CDR1 and CDR2 are MGHRA and YSYEKL. This CDR3 is 15 amino acids long. V lost 1 base, J lost 1 base, and 8 bases lay in between. The CDR3, as DNA: TGCGCCAGCAGCCAAGGTCGGGGGAGCAATCAGCCCCAGCATTTT. Protein sequence: CASSQGRGSNQPQHF.

CDR3 amino acids: CASSPTGYEQFF. CDR3 coding DNA: TGTGCCAGCAGCCCAACGGGGTACGAGCAGTTCTTC. The gene calls are TRBV5-5 and TRBJ2-1, with a tentative D call TRBD2 (5 bases). Germline V CDR1 and CDR2: SGHKS, YYEKEE (reference sequence). The CDR3 sequence is 12 residues long. V was cut by 4 bases and J by 10 bases, with 12 bases left in between.

This chain links TRBV18 with TRBJ2-7, with 7 bases that match TRBD1. CDR1 is KGHSH and CDR2 is LQKENI in the germline V gene. The CDR3 loop spans 14 amino acids. V lost 1 base to trimming and J lost 6 bases; unmatched junction nucleotides: 6. This chain's CDR3 is CASSPHDRVGEQYF. The DNA for the CDR3 is TGTGCCAGCTCACCACACGACAGGGTGGGCGAGCAGTACTTC.

V and J are TRBV7-9 and TRBJ1-5; weak D call: TRBD1 (5 bases). Germline CDR1 reads SEHNR; CDR2 reads FQNEAQ (reference sequence). The CDR3 sequence is 15 residues long. Trimming cost V 2 bases and J 7 bases, with 15 bases left between them. CDR3 in DNA: TGTGCCAGCAGCTTATTTTCAGGGAGGGAACAGCCCCAGCATTTT. Protein product: CASSLFSGREQPQHF.

The chain joins TRBV6-5 to TRBJ1-1; D remains unclear. Germline V gives CDR1 MNHEY, CDR2 SVGAGI. The CDR3 spans 14 residues. Trimming pared 2 bases from V and 0 bases from J, leaving 7 bases between. The CDR3 DNA sequence: TGTGCCAGCAGTTACGGGAGGATGAACACTGAAGCTTTCTTT. Protein product: CASSYGRMNTEAFF.

This chain uses TRBV7-9 with TRBJ2-7, with 7 positions matching TRBD1. This CDR3 region has 14 residues. Germline V lookup: CDR1 SEHNR, CDR2 FQNEAQ (reference sequence). The trim removed 1 base at V and 7 bases at J, leaving 7 bases unmatched. For the CDR3, the DNA is TGTGCCAGCAGCTTAGAGCGCAGGGGGTCTGAGCAGTACTTC. This encodes CASSLERRGSEQYF.

This chain connects TRBV6-2 or TRBV6-3 to TRBJ1-5; the match to TRBD1 covers 10 bases. The CDR3 covers 17 residues. Germline V gene sequence: CDR1 MNHEY, CDR2 SVGEGT. Trimming took 6 bases from V and 2 from J; bases not matched to a gene: 10. CDR3 amino acids: CASSTGTGALGNQPQHF. The CDR3 nucleotides are TGTGCCAGCAGCACCGGGACAGGGGCGCTGGGCAATCAGCCCCAGCATTTT.

The J gene is TRBJ2-7, the V gene TRBV5-5; TRBD1 matches at 9 bases. The CDR3 runs 12 residues. The germline V gene encodes CDR1 SGHKS and CDR2 YYEKEE (reference sequence). V lost 2 bases and J lost 8; bases outside the gene matches: 2. In nucleotides, the CDR3 is TGTGCCAGCAGCTTACAGGGGGCTAAGCAGTACTTC. It specifies CASSLQGAKQYF.

This rearrangement joins TRBV6-6 to TRBJ1-1, with 7 bases fitting TRBD1. CDR3 length: 14 amino acids. V trimming: 4 bases; J trimming: 3 bases; junction bases outside the gene matches: 5. Germline V gene data show CDR1 as MNHNY and CDR2 as SVGAGI (reference sequence). This CDR3 is CASSFYRGDTEAFF. The CDR3 DNA is TGTGCCAGCAGTTTTTACAGGGGAGACACTGAAGCTTTCTTT.

The rearrangement uses TRBV2 and TRBJ1-5, with D possibly being TRBD1 (5 bases). Germline V gene lookup returns CDR1 SNHLY and CDR2 FYNNEI. The CDR3 extends over 15 amino acids. Trimming left V 6 bases short and J 4 bases short, with 16 bases between. CDR3 protein: CASRADRESNQPQHF. Written as DNA, the CDR3 is TGTGCCAGCAGGGCAGACAGAGAGTCAAATCAGCCCCAGCATTTT.

The chain combines TRBV20-1 with TRBJ1-2; D uncertain. With 3 bases removed from V and 5 bases from J, the gap between germline ends came to 7 bases. CDR1 is DFQATT and CDR2 is SNEGSKA in the germline V gene (reference sequence). The CDR3 has 11 residues. Written as DNA, the CDR3 is TGCAGTGCTAGTCTCCGTTATGGCTACACCTTC. Its protein product is CSASLRYGYTF.

The J gene is TRBJ1-5, the V gene TRBV2; TRBD1 aligns across 9 bases. The CDR3 runs to 15 residues. Trimming removed 7 bases from V and 6 bases from J; junction bases left unmatched: 10. In germline, CDR1 is SNHLY, CDR2 FYNNEI. The DNA of the CDR3 is TGTGCCAGCACCAAGGGACAGGGAGGCGGTCAGCCCCAGCATTTT. Translation: CASTKGQGGGQPQHF.